Listed here are 31 T cell receptor beta chains from one sample, sequenced in a study of regulatory T cells in long-lasting Graves disease. According to the study, TCR beta libraries were built with iRepertoire HTBI primers and CDR3-region Arm-PCR. TCRdb called the multiplex PCR reads again in MiXCR, with one record for every CDR3 protein. The sample carries more than 300,000 distinct CDR3 sequences, roughly 12% recorded once. Time point given: newly diagnosed GD, antithyroid drugs for less than 3 months. Researchers made the TCR library from RNA that was extracted from PBMCs. The same data also contributed to another study, on T cells in Graves' hyperthyroidism and ophthalmopathy.

Sequencing was performed on peripheral blood mononuclear cells (PBMCs), taken at new diagnosis, from a patient treated with antithyroid drugs. These TCRs come from a woman between 18 and 29 years old with Graves disease.

This clonotype was observed many times. The CDR3 bases are TGTGCCAGCATTTATCGAGCTGGGGATACGCAGTATTTT. This sequence encodes CASIYRAGDTQYF. V is TRBV2 and J is TRBJ2-3; no clear D. V was shortened by 7 bases and J by 6 bases, with 14 bases between the two germline ends. The CDR3 totals 13 residues. Germline lookup yields CDR1 SNHLY and CDR2 FYNNEI.

This clonotype was seen ten or more times. At one end the junction does not follow the germline gene, possibly because of a read error. This chain joins TRBV7-9 and TRBJ2-1, with D unresolved. Per the germline V gene, CDR1 is SEHNR and CDR2 is FQNEAQ (reference sequence). The length of the CDR3 is 12 residues. The CDR3 is CASSPGQWINRF. The CDR3 coding sequence is TGTGCCAGCAGCCCGGGCCAGTGGATCAACCGGTTC.

This clonotype came up a few times. V gene TRBV6-4 combines with J gene TRBJ2-1; TRBD2 might be the D (6 bases). The CDR3 is 14 residues long. V lost 7 bases, J lost 7 bases, and 17 bases lay in between. CDR1 and CDR2 from the germline V gene are MRHNA and SNTAGT. The CDR3 nucleotides are TGTGCCAGCATCCGGGAGCCAGGTACAAATGAGCAGTTCTTC. This sequence encodes CASIREPGTNEQFF.

A few counts support this clonotype. The chain employs TRBV7-2 and TRBJ1-5, with a weak D call TRBD1 (5 bases). The CDR3 extends over 16 amino acids. Germline CDR1 SGHTA, CDR2 FQGNSA. V dropped 5 bases and J dropped 2 bases, with 16 bases sitting between them. CDR3 sequence: CASSLGVGRGNQPQHF. The CDR3 nucleotides read TGTGCCAGCAGCCTTGGGGTCGGCAGGGGCAATCAGCCCCAGCATTTT. Looking up the rest from reference TRBV7-2 and TRBJ1-5 gives the full variable domain: GAGVSQSPSNKVTEKGKDVELRCDPISGHTALYWYRQSLGQGLEFLIYFQGNSAPDKSGLPSDRFSAERTGGSVSTLTIQRTQQEDSAVYLCASSLGVGRGNQPQHFGDGTRLSIL.

In this sample, this clonotype turned up many times. CDR3 coding DNA: TGTGCCTGGACGGGACAGCTAAATTCACCCCTCCACTTT. Its translation is CAWTGQLNSPLHF. The rearrangement links TRBV30 to TRBJ1-6; the match to TRBD1 covers 7 bases. Germline CDR1 and CDR2: GTSNPN and SVGIG (reference sequence). This CDR3 has 13 amino acids. Unmatched junction bases numbered 4, after V lost 4 bases and J lost 7 bases.

Many counts were recorded for this clonotype. V usage is TRBV28 and J usage is TRBJ1-1, with D possibly TRBD1 on 6 matching bases. CDR3 length: 17 amino acids. Germline lookup yields CDR1 MDHEN and CDR2 SYDVKM. The V gene lost 6 bases and the J gene lost 7 bases, with 27 bases spanning the gap. The CDR3 coding sequence is TGTGCCAGCAGCCAACCACCGGTGGGACACAGAACAAATGAAGCTTTCTTT. Translated: CASSQPPVGHRTNEAFF.

This clonotype was counted between two and nine times. The rearrangement uses TRBV5-8 and TRBJ2-2, with D perhaps given as TRBD1 or TRBD2 (7 bases each). The CDR3 sequence is 16 residues long. Germline assignment: CDR1 SGHTS and CDR2 YDEGEE. V lost 5 bases and J 5 bases, leaving 19 bases between the germline ends. The CDR3 DNA follows: TGTGCCAGCAGTTGGGAGGGGGCCGCAGGAACCGGGGAGCTGTTTTTT. Its protein is CASSWEGAAGTGELFF.

This clonotype has ten or more counts. A read error may produce the germline difference seen at one junction end. The chain carries TRBV28 and TRBJ1-5, with D hard to call. This CDR3 spans 16 amino acids. The germline gives CDR1 MDHEN, CDR2 SYDVKM. The CDR3 bases are TGTGCCAGCAGTCCCCCACCTAAACGCAGCAGTCAGCCCCAGCATTTT. Its protein is CASSPPPKRSSQPQHF. Filled out from reference TRBV28 and TRBJ1-5, the complete variable domain reads DVKVTQSSRYLVKRTGEKVFLECVQDMDHENMFWYRQDPGLGLRLIYFSYDVKMKEKGDIPEGYSVSREKKERFSLILESASTNQTSMYLCASSPPPKRSSQPQHFGDGTRLSIL.

This clonotype has at least ten counts. The chain carries TRBV18 and TRBJ1-6; the D gene is possibly TRBD1 (5 bases). This CDR3 has 13 residues. Germline V gene data show CDR1 as KGHSH and CDR2 as LQKENI. V was pared by 4 bases and J by 10 bases, with 11 bases between. CDR3 residues: CASSLERDSPLHF. The CDR3 bases are TGTGCCAGCTCACTTGAGAGGGACTCACCCCTCCACTTT.

This clonotype was picked up many times. The rearrangement joins TRBV7-3 to TRBJ1-1; TRBD1 aligns across 8 bases. Germline-derived CDR1 and CDR2 are SGHTA and FQGTGA. The V gene end was trimmed by 2 bases and the J gene end by 2 bases; junction bases not matched to a gene: 22. The CDR3 length is 21 residues. Written as DNA, the CDR3 is TGTGCCAGCAGCTTACCCCCGGGACAGGTTTTTCTCTCGAACCTAAACACTGAAGCTTTCTTT. Its translation: CASSLPPGQVFLSNLNTEAFF.

The sample holds a few counts of this clonotype. The rearrangement joins TRBV7-6 to TRBJ2-5; possible D gene TRBD1, 6 bases. This CDR3 region has 16 residues. Looked up from germline, CDR1 is SGHVS and CDR2 is FNYEAQ. Trimming cost V 1 base and J 2 bases, with 14 bases left between them. The CDR3 nucleotides read TGTGCCAGCAGCTTAGGCGCAGGGGTAGAACAAGAGACCCAGTACTTC. Residues: CASSLGAGVEQETQYF.

V gene TRBV11-2 combines with J gene TRBJ2-1; D is unclear. The CDR3 is 12 amino acids. Trimming stripped 5 bases from V and 9 bases from J, with 11 bases between. From germline, CDR1 is SGHAT and CDR2 FQNNGV. The CDR3 is CASSPFEGEQFF. The DNA of the CDR3 is TGTGCCAGCAGCCCATTTGAAGGTGAGCAGTTCTTC.

This chain joins TRBV11-2 and TRBJ2-2; D is uncertain. V gave up 0 bases and J gave up 1 base, with 9 bases separating them. In germline, CDR1 is SGHAT, CDR2 FQNNGV. There are 16 residues in the CDR3. CDR3 DNA: TGTGCCAGCAGCTTAGATCATCCAGGGAACACCGGGGAGCTGTTTTTT. It translates to CASSLDHPGNTGELFF.

At least ten counts were recorded for this clonotype. This CDR3 is CSGIGAPYQETQYF. The CDR3 DNA reads TGCAGTGGTATAGGGGCCCCATACCAAGAGACCCAGTACTTC. This chain joins TRBV20-1 and TRBJ2-5, with a possible D match to TRBD1 (5 bases). The CDR3 spans 14 residues. CDR1 and CDR2 from the germline V gene are DFQATT and SNEGSKA (reference sequence). V lost 7 bases and J lost 0, with 15 bases in between.

This clonotype appeared many times. This sequence joins TRBV7-9 and TRBJ2-3, with unresolved D. Germline lookup yields CDR1 SEHNR and CDR2 FQNEAQ (reference sequence). V lost 4 bases and J lost 1, with 12 bases in between. The CDR3 runs to 15 residues. CDR3 loop: CASSSDFTGTDTQYF. CDR3 nucleotide sequence: TGTGCCAGCAGCTCAGACTTTACTGGCACAGATACGCAGTATTTT.

This clonotype was counted many times. This chain joins TRBV11-3 and TRBJ2-1; D gene uncertain. Germline CDR1 is SGHNT and CDR2 is YENEEA. Trimming cost V 1 base and J 0 bases, with 7 bases left between them. The CDR3 totals 15 residues. Here the CDR3 reads CASSLGDYSYNEQFF. The CDR3 DNA sequence: TGTGCCAGCAGCTTAGGGGATTACTCCTACAATGAGCAGTTCTTC.

This CDR3 reads CASSLGWQPSGYTF. For the CDR3, the DNA is TGTGCCAGCAGCTTGGGGTGGCAGCCCTCTGGCTACACCTTC. This chain connects TRBV5-6 to TRBJ1-2; no definite D call. Germline loops: CDR1 SGHDT, CDR2 YYEEEE. Trimming removed 0 bases from V and 7 bases from J, with 13 bases in between. This CDR3 has 14 residues. The full variable domain, with the rest looked up from reference TRBV5-6 and TRBJ1-2, is DAGVTQSPTHLIKTRGQQVTLRCSPKSGHDTVSWYQQALGQGPQFIFQYYEEEERQRGNFPDRFSGHQFPNYSSELNVNALLLGDSALYLCASSLGWQPSGYTFGSGTRLTVV.

This chain links TRBV4-3 with TRBJ1-4, with D unclear. The germline CDR1 and CDR2 sequences are LGHNA and YSLEER. The germline V and J ends were trimmed by 0 bases and 3 bases, with 14 bases remaining between them. This CDR3 region has 17 residues. DNA of the CDR3: TGCGCCAGCAGCCAAGATCAGGTTGAGGGCTCTAATGAAAAACTGTTTTTT. Translated: CASSQDQVEGSNEKLFF.

This clonotype was recorded at least ten times. CDR3 DNA: TGTGCCAGCAGCTTCTCCAAAAACATTCAGTACTTC. Translation: CASSFSKNIQYF. This chain joins TRBV3-1 and TRBJ2-4; no firm D call. Trimming left V 5 bases short and J 2 bases short, with 4 bases between. CDR1 is LGHDT, CDR2 YNNKEL, per germline (reference sequence). The CDR3 totals 12 residues.

The chain has TRBV4-1 and TRBJ2-1; D may be TRBD2 (7 bases). Trimming stripped 1 base from V and 4 bases from J, with 11 bases between. The germline V gene has CDR1 MGHRA and CDR2 YSYEKL. This CDR3 comprises 15 residues. Here the CDR3 DNA reads TGCGCCAGCAGCCAAGTTGGGAGGGGGTACAATGAGCAGTTCTTC. It specifies CASSQVGRGYNEQFF.

On this clonotype: A much larger clone lies one base from this, so it may be a read error. This sequence joins TRBV11-3 and TRBJ2-1; D unresolved. This CDR3 comprises 12 residues. Germline CDR1 and CDR2: SGHNT and YENEEA. CDR3 nucleotides: TGTGCCGGCAGCTTAGTCTCCGAAGAGCAGTTCTTC. Protein sequence: CAGSLVSEEQFF.

This clonotype was detected ten times or more. J is TRBJ2-3 and V is TRBV28; D possibly corresponds to TRBD1 (7 bases). Between the trimmed V and J ends, which lost 8 bases and 0 bases, there was a span of 15 bases. From germline, CDR1 is MDHEN and CDR2 SYDVKM. This CDR3 spans 15 amino acids. The DNA of the CDR3 is TGTGCCAGCGATCAGGGGGGCCTTAGCACAGATACGCAGTATTTT. This gives the protein CASDQGGLSTDTQYF. Full variable domain (rest looked up from reference TRBV28 and TRBJ2-3): DVKVTQSSRYLVKRTGEKVFLECVQDMDHENMFWYRQDPGLGLRLIYFSYDVKMKEKGDIPEGYSVSREKKERFSLILESASTNQTSMYLCASDQGGLSTDTQYFGPGTRLTVL.

The table lists this clonotype with many counts. The chain carries TRBV28 and TRBJ1-2; TRBD1 aligns across 7 bases. The CDR3 is 14 amino acids. Losses at the gene ends were 5 bases for V and 0 bases for J; bases not matched to a gene: 3. The V gene's germline CDR1 is MDHEN and CDR2 SYDVKM. CDR3 loop: CASSVGQTNYGYTF. For the CDR3, the DNA is TGTGCCAGCAGTGTGGGACAGACTAACTATGGCTACACCTTC.

There are a few counts of this clonotype. Since a much larger clone is just one base distant, this may be a read error. This chain connects TRBV6-5 to TRBJ1-1; D uncertain. The CDR3 covers 17 residues. CDR1 is MNHEY, CDR2 SVGAGI, per germline. CDR3 loop: CAGSYSSSGHWGTEAFF. In nucleotides, the CDR3 is TGTGCCGGCAGTTACTCGAGTTCAGGCCATTGGGGCACTGAAGCTTTCTTT.

As to this clonotype: Possible read error: a much larger clone is one base away. The V and J genes are TRBV13 and TRBJ1-5; the D gene is possibly TRBD1 (5 bases). The CDR3 spans 14 residues. The germline V and J ends were trimmed by 3 bases and 7 bases, with 13 bases remaining between them. Germline loops: CDR1 PRHDT, CDR2 FYEKMQ (reference sequence). This chain's CDR3 is CASSFGQGPQPQHF. The CDR3 DNA reads TGTGCCAGCAGCTTCGGCCAGGGACCCCAGCCCCAGCATTTT.

The chain uses TRBV12-3 or TRBV12-4 and TRBJ2-5, with TRBD1 matching 9 bases. The CDR3 is made up of 17 amino acids. The V segment lost 2 bases and the J segment 1 base; nucleotides outside the gene matches: 8. The CDR3 sequence: CASSLYTGGFRQETQYF. The DNA of the CDR3 is TGTGCCAGCAGTTTATACACAGGGGGCTTTCGCCAAGAGACCCAGTACTTC.

This clonotype was detected many times. The rearrangement uses TRBV6-2 or TRBV6-3 and TRBJ2-7; 10 bases agree with TRBD2. The J segment lost 0 bases and the V segment lost 4 bases, leaving 6 bases of the junction unmatched. The CDR3 sequence is 16 residues long. Per germline, CDR1 MNHEY and CDR2 SVGEGT. DNA of the CDR3: TGTGCCAGCAGTTCCCGGACTAGCGGATTCTCCTACGAGCAGTACTTC. It specifies CASSSRTSGFSYEQYF.

This clonotype was detected a few times. Since a much larger clone is just one base distant, this may be a read error. The genes are TRBV12-3 or TRBV12-4 and TRBJ2-2; D is perhaps TRBD2 (5 bases). This CDR3 has 12 amino acids. For the CDR3, the DNA is TGTGCCAGCAGTCCGGCCCCCGGGGAGCTGGTTTTT. It encodes CASSPAPGELVF.

This clonotype has ten or more counts. The chain employs TRBV7-2 and TRBJ2-1; D is perhaps TRBD2 (5 bases). The CDR3 length is 14 residues. Germline values: CDR1 SGHTA, CDR2 FQGNSA. Trimming pared 3 bases from V and 7 bases from J, leaving 13 bases between. The CDR3 spells CASSLADFQNEQFF. The CDR3 DNA reads TGTGCCAGCAGCTTGGCGGACTTTCAGAATGAGCAGTTCTTC.

This clonotype was seen at least ten times. CDR3: CAWSYRTGKLFF. Written as DNA, the CDR3 is TGTGCCTGGAGTTATAGGACCGGAAAGCTGTTTTTT. This chain links TRBV30 with TRBJ2-2; no reliable D call. The germline V gene encodes CDR1 GTSNPN and CDR2 SVGIG (reference sequence). V was pared by 2 bases and J by 12 bases, with 13 bases between. The CDR3 runs to 12 residues.

There are many counts of this clonotype. V gene TRBV24-1 combines with J gene TRBJ1-1; TRBD1 aligns across 8 bases. The V segment lost 2 bases and the J segment 1 base; nucleotides outside the gene matches: 8. Germline V gene data show CDR1 as KGHDR and CDR2 as SFDVKD. The CDR3 sequence is 17 residues long. In nucleotides, the CDR3 is TGTGCCACCAGTGATTCCCCGCAGGGGGCCGGGAACACTGAAGCTTTCTTT. Its protein is CATSDSPQGAGNTEAFF.